This TCR beta chain was captured by sequencing in a study of cytomegalovirus exposure and HLA in healthy donors. At the level of the study: Some 180 million T cells yielded 100 million or so unique TCR beta sequences in earlier analysis.

The PCR ran on 60 Vbeta and 13 Jbeta primers. Per the study methods: It was a later analysis that counted about 80 million unique TCR beta chains, of which 9 million to 13 million were shared. TCRdb keeps only in-frame clones here, not all; method: immunoSEQ multiplex PCR. V and J calls and clone size are copied from that table; D and trimming were computed from the DNA. The profile shows under 150,000 clones, about 81% of them singletons. Germline V gene lookup returns CDR1 SGHDT and CDR2 YYEEEE. CDR3 size: 16 residues. Trimming removed 0 bases from V and 7 bases from J; junction bases left unmatched: 10. Whole-study results and caveats: From TCR beta sequences, most subjects' HLA-A and HLA-B alleles were reportedly predicted accurately. Sequencing depth roughly uniform across donors was assumed in presence/absence analyses.

On this clone: Its antigen is not identified.

The sample taken for sequencing was PBMCs. This chain links TRBV5-6 with TRBJ1-5, with 7 bases fitting TRBD1. This sequence originates from a woman in her 40s in good health and CMV-seropositive. CDR3: CASSLEGSGGRQPQHF. The DNA of the CDR3 is TGTGCCAGCAGCTTGGAGGGGTCAGGGGGTCGCCAGCCCCAGCATTTT.